The next 11 T cell receptor beta chains were all read from a single sample in a study of T cell changes during pregnancy in multiple sclerosis. Measured with immunoSEQ multiplex PCR; TCRdb has only the in-frame clones, and not every one. The sample shows tens of thousands of clones, 90% of them seen only once. The specimen was CD8+ T cells from peripheral blood mononuclear cells, collected before pregnancy. The receptors originated from a female donor with multiple sclerosis, enrolled in a pregnancy study.

The chain carries TRBV27 and TRBJ2-1, with 9 positions matching TRBD1. V lost 5 bases and J lost 5; bases outside the gene matches: 13. CDR1 MNHEY and CDR2 SMNVEV come from the germline V gene (reference sequence). The CDR3 runs 17 residues. The CDR3 DNA follows: TGTGCCAGCAGTCCTAATACAATGGGACAGGGACACAATGAGCAGTTCTTC. Translation gives CASSPNTMGQGHNEQFF.

The rearrangement uses TRBV7-9 and TRBJ2-4; 9 bases agree with TRBD1. The CDR3 runs to 14 residues. Unmatched junction bases numbered 6, after V lost 4 bases and J lost 8 bases. CDR1 and CDR2 from the germline V gene are SEHNR and FQNEAQ (reference sequence). CDR3 region: CASSSGTGTDIQYF. The CDR3 region has the DNA TGTGCCAGCAGCTCCGGGACAGGGACGGACATTCAGTACTTC.

The chain is built from TRBV7-2 and TRBJ1-5; D is uncertain. The CDR3 length is 18 residues. Germline V gene data show CDR1 as SGHTA and CDR2 as FQGNSA. The V end was cut by 1 base, the J end by 1 base, with 17 bases between. The CDR3 nucleotides read TGTGCCAGCAGCTTAGACGGGATGCCTTATTTGAGCAATCAGCCCCAGCATTTT. Protein sequence: CASSLDGMPYLSNQPQHF. The entire variable domain, with the rest obtained from reference TRBV7-2 and TRBJ1-5, is as follows: GAGVSQSPSNKVTEKGKDVELRCDPISGHTALYWYRQSLGQGLEFLIYFQGNSAPDKSGLPSDRFSAERTGGSVSTLTIQRTQQEDSAVYLCASSLDGMPYLSNQPQHFGDGTRLSIL.

V and J are TRBV5-1 and TRBJ1-2, with 9 bases that match TRBD1. Germline values: CDR1 SGHRS, CDR2 YFSETQ. The CDR3 is 16 amino acids. V shed 2 bases, J shed 3 bases, and the junction held 8 bases outside the gene matches. The DNA of the CDR3 is TGCGCCAGCAGCTTTACGTGGACAGGGGAAGACTATGGCTACACCTTC. This encodes CASSFTWTGEDYGYTF.

The chain combines TRBV27 with TRBJ2-7; 9 bases are a match to TRBD1. Unmatched junction bases numbered 8, after V lost 1 base and J lost 4 bases. Per germline, CDR1 MNHEY and CDR2 SMNVEV (reference sequence). The CDR3 has 16 residues. The DNA for the CDR3 is TGTGCCAGCAGTTTATATGGGACAGGGCCAAGGTACGAGCAGTACTTC. This translates into CASSLYGTGPRYEQYF.

The genes are TRBV10-1 and TRBJ2-1; D unresolved. The germline V and J ends were trimmed by 0 bases and 8 bases, with 8 bases remaining between them. CDR3 length: 13 amino acids. Germline CDR1 WNHNN, CDR2 SYGVQD (reference sequence). The CDR3 loop reads CASSESRGDEQFF. CDR3 coding DNA: TGCGCCAGCAGTGAGTCGAGAGGAGATGAGCAGTTCTTC.

The chain couples TRBV5-6 to TRBJ1-1; 7 positions agree with TRBD1. The CDR3 has 11 residues. The junction had 4 bases not matched to a gene; V was cut back by 3 bases and J by 11 bases. CDR1 SGHDT and CDR2 YYEEEE come from the germline V gene. The CDR3 DNA is TGTGCCAGCAGCTCAGGGGGAGAGGCTTTCTTT. As protein: CASSSGGEAFF.

The J gene is TRBJ2-7, the V gene TRBV7-9, with D perhaps TRBD2 (5 bases). Germline CDR1 and CDR2: SEHNR and FQNEAQ (reference sequence). This CDR3 is 15 amino acids long. V shed 1 base and J shed 2 bases, with 12 bases lying between them. CDR3 sequence: CASSLGGRRTYEQYF. DNA of the CDR3: TGTGCCAGCAGCTTAGGAGGACGGAGGACCTACGAGCAGTACTTC.

This clone has just one count. This sequence joins TRBV19 and TRBJ2-2; 8 nucleotides line up with TRBD2. The CDR3 sequence is 15 residues long. V gave up 5 bases and J gave up 6 bases; unmatched junction bases: 8. Germline values: CDR1 LNHDA, CDR2 SQIVND (reference sequence). CDR3 amino acids: CASSFGTRLSGELFF. In DNA form, the CDR3 reads TGTGCCAGTAGTTTTGGGACTAGACTCTCCGGGGAGCTGTTTTTT.

The chain uses TRBV9 and TRBJ1-2; 9 bases match TRBD1. The ends lost 4 bases at V and 6 bases at J; junction bases unmatched: 10. CDR1 and CDR2 from the germline V gene are SGDLS and YYNGEE. The CDR3 runs 15 residues. CDR3 sequence (DNA): TGTGCCAGCAGCTCCCGGACAGGGGTTAGAAATGGCTACACCTTC. Translating gives CASSSRTGVRNGYTF.

The rearrangement links TRBV29-1 to TRBJ2-7; D gene unclear. CDR3 length: 13 residues. Germline V gene data show CDR1 as SQVTM and CDR2 as ANQGSEA. The germline V and J ends were trimmed by 5 bases and 3 bases, with 14 bases remaining between them. Here the CDR3 DNA reads TGCAGCGTTTTACCCGTGACACACTACGAGCAGTACTTC. It encodes CSVLPVTHYEQYF.